Listed here are 28 T cell receptor beta chains from one sample, sequenced in a study of T-cell memory formation after mild COVID-19 (dated by TCRdb to the early 2020s). Preparation of the library involved 5' RACE. Sequencing relied on an Illumina NovaSeq 6000. TCRdb redid the processing of the public reads, applying fastp at Q25 and MiXCR, and retained in-frame beta chains. Every distinct CDR3 protein forms one entry, paired with its most common genes and DNA. This sample has around 340,000 distinct CDR3 sequences in its table, and roughly 21% of those were observed once. The ten largest clones capture approximately 12% of the sample. Input material: PBMCs or a T cell subset sorted from them (not recorded which). Receptors originate from an adult woman who had mild COVID-19 (a few samples of this study predate the infection). The sample titles of this study are shuffled in the database, so cell type and time point are left out; the donor was told from shared clones.

The table lists this clonotype with a few counts. The rearrangement uses TRBV6-1 and TRBJ1-4, with 10 bases that match TRBD1. The length of the CDR3 is 14 residues. The germline gives CDR1 MNHNS, CDR2 SASEGT. Unmatched junction bases numbered 6, after V lost 6 bases and J lost 8 bases. CDR3 region: CASREDRGNEKLFF. DNA for the CDR3: TGTGCCAGCAGGGAGGACAGGGGGAACGAAAAACTGTTTTTT.

This CDR3 is CASSRGAGAADTQYF. CDR3 sequence (DNA): TGCGCCAGCAGCCGGGGGGCAGGGGCGGCAGATACGCAGTATTTT. This chain connects TRBV5-1 to TRBJ2-3; a possible D gene is TRBD2 (7 bases). The germline V gene encodes CDR1 SGHRS and CDR2 YFSETQ. This CDR3 is 15 amino acids long. With 4 bases removed from V and 4 bases from J, the gap between germline ends came to 16 bases.

This clonotype was counted only a few times. The V and J genes are TRBV12-3 or TRBV12-4 and TRBJ2-1, with D possibly matching TRBD2 (6 bases). The CDR3 consists of 14 residues. Trimming pared 5 bases from V and 6 bases from J, leaving 14 bases between. CDR3 in amino acids: CASSTRDSGNEQFF. The CDR3 bases are TGTGCCAGCAGTACCCGGGACTCCGGCAATGAGCAGTTCTTC.

The chain carries TRBV6-6 and TRBJ2-7, with D unresolved. V was cut by 5 bases and J by 0 bases, with 14 bases left in between. Germline lookup yields CDR1 MNHNY and CDR2 SVGAGI (reference sequence). The CDR3 loop spans 15 amino acids. In nucleotides, the CDR3 is TGTGCCAGCAGTCAGGAAGGGTACGCCTCCTACGAGCAGTACTTC. It is translated as CASSQEGYASYEQYF.

This clonotype came up a few times. The chain recombines TRBV7-6 with TRBJ2-1; 16 bases agree with TRBD2. Looked up from germline, CDR1 is SGHVS and CDR2 is FNYEAQ. The length of the CDR3 is 18 residues. The V gene end was trimmed by 5 bases and the J gene end by 2 bases; junction bases not matched to a gene: 6. The CDR3 region has the DNA TGTGCCAGCAGCCACGGGACTAGCGGGGGGGCCCCCTACAATGAGCAGTTCTTC. Its translation is CASSHGTSGGAPYNEQFF.

This clonotype was seen repeatedly, ten times or more. The chain combines TRBV7-9 with TRBJ2-5; 10 bases line up with TRBD1. Germline V gives CDR1 SEHNR, CDR2 FQNEAQ (reference sequence). V shed 4 bases and J 4 bases; nucleotides not matched to a gene: 9. The CDR3 is 16 residues long. This CDR3 reads CASSSDRGSVGETQYF. The CDR3 region has the DNA TGTGCCAGCAGCTCGGACAGGGGGAGCGTAGGAGAGACCCAGTACTTC.

This rearrangement joins TRBV6-2 or TRBV6-3 to TRBJ2-3, with D possibly being TRBD2 (6 bases). Germline loops: CDR1 MNHEY, CDR2 SVGEGT. The CDR3 has 14 amino acids. V gave up 7 bases and J gave up 4 bases, with 15 bases separating them. The CDR3 DNA reads TGTGCCAGCACCCGACGGCCGGGGGCAGATACGCAGTATTTT. This encodes CASTRRPGADTQYF.

Here the CDR3 DNA reads TGTGCCTGGAGTCCCTACCGGGCCGAGCAGTTCTTC. Protein sequence: CAWSPYRAEQFF. This chain uses TRBV30 with TRBJ2-1; no clear D gene. Deletions cut 2 bases from V and 10 bases from J, with 12 bases between. This CDR3 is built from 12 residues. Germline V lookup: CDR1 GTSNPN, CDR2 SVGIG (reference sequence).

The CDR3: CAWRAGTVHEQYF. Written as DNA, the CDR3 is TGTGCCTGGAGAGCGGGGACAGTCCACGAGCAGTACTTC. This chain links TRBV30 with TRBJ2-7; D possibly uses TRBD1 or TRBD2 (7 bases each). CDR3 length equals 13 residues. Germline-derived CDR1 and CDR2 are GTSNPN and SVGIG (reference sequence). With 3 bases removed from V and 5 bases from J, the gap between germline ends came to 14 bases.

This clonotype appeared a few times. The rearrangement joins TRBV7-9 to TRBJ1-2; D uncertain. Trimming pared 4 bases from V and 6 bases from J, leaving 6 bases between. The CDR3 contains 11 residues. CDR1 and CDR2 from the germline V gene are SEHNR and FQNEAQ (reference sequence). The CDR3 protein is CASSSLHGYTF. CDR3 coding DNA: TGTGCCAGCAGCTCCCTGCATGGCTACACCTTC.

The chain is built from TRBV29-1 and TRBJ2-6; D is uncertain. The CDR3 sequence is 12 residues long. The V gene's germline CDR1 is SQVTM and CDR2 ANQGSEA. V gave up 4 bases and J gave up 1 base, with 2 bases separating them. CDR3 in DNA: TGCAGCGTTGGGTCTGGGGCCAACGTCCTGACTTTC. Translating it yields CSVGSGANVLTF. Together with reference TRBV29-1 and TRBJ2-6, the CDR3 gives the full variable domain: SAVISQKPSRDICQRGTSLTIQCQVDSQVTMMFWYRQQPGQSLTLIATANQGSEATYESGFVIDKFPISRPNLTFSTLTVSNMSPEDSSIYLCSVGSGANVLTFGAGSRLTVL.

The table lists this clonotype with many counts. This chain connects TRBV18 to TRBJ2-7; D is tentatively TRBD1 or TRBD2 (5 bases each). This CDR3 comprises 14 residues. The V end lost 3 bases, the J end lost 2 bases, and 11 bases lay between the germline ends. Germline CDR1 KGHSH, CDR2 LQKENI. The CDR3 here is CASSPRDGTYEQYF. DNA of the CDR3: TGTGCCAGCTCACCCAGGGACGGGACCTACGAGCAGTACTTC.

This clonotype was detected a few times. This chain links TRBV5-4 with TRBJ1-4, with D hard to call. CDR1 and CDR2 from the germline V gene are SGHNT and YYREEE (reference sequence). V dropped 0 bases and J dropped 8 bases, with 11 bases sitting between them. This CDR3 has 14 amino acids. CDR3 DNA: TGTGCCAGCAGCTTGGGACCCATTGGGGAAAAACTGTTTTTT. Residues: CASSLGPIGEKLFF.

The chain employs TRBV24-1 and TRBJ2-1; no reliable D call. Germline CDR1 and CDR2: KGHDR and SFDVKD. CDR3 length: 13 residues. Trimming took off 9 bases at V and 1 base at J, with 9 bases between the two ends. The CDR3 region has the DNA TGTGCCACCTCCCATAGGTCCTACAATGAGCAGTTCTTC. Translation gives CATSHRSYNEQFF.

The chain combines TRBV7-9 with TRBJ2-7; 10 bases match TRBD1. Germline V gene data show CDR1 as SEHNR and CDR2 as FQNEAQ (reference sequence). The V segment lost 1 base and the J segment 3 bases; nucleotides outside the gene matches: 3. The CDR3 consists of 15 residues. CDR3 sequence: CASSLGGTGDYEQYV. The CDR3 bases are TGTGCCAGCAGCTTAGGAGGGACAGGGGACTACGAGCAGTACGTC.

This chain links TRBV15 with TRBJ1-1; no clear D. CDR1 is LNHNV and CDR2 is YYDKDF in the germline V gene (reference sequence). CDR3 size: 14 residues. Trimming shortened V by 0 bases and J by 2 bases, and 7 bases separated the two germline ends. This CDR3 is CATSREIGNTEAFF. The CDR3 DNA follows: TGTGCCACCAGCAGAGAGATCGGCAACACTGAAGCTTTCTTT.

The chain carries TRBV20-1 and TRBJ1-2; possible D gene TRBD1, 5 bases. Germline assignment: CDR1 DFQATT and CDR2 SNEGSKA (reference sequence). V was pared by 0 bases and J by 8 bases, with 19 bases between. There are 15 residues in the CDR3. The CDR3 is CSARDTAGVVGGYTF. DNA for the CDR3: TGCAGTGCTAGAGATACAGCGGGGGTTGTGGGAGGCTACACCTTC.

This clonotype was counted a few times. The CDR3 here is CASSHGQGFYNSPLHF. CDR3 DNA: TGTGCCAGCAGCCATGGACAGGGCTTCTATAATTCACCCCTCCACTTT. The rearrangement links TRBV7-9 to TRBJ1-6; 8 bases agree with TRBD1. The CDR3 contains 16 residues. CDR1 and CDR2 from the germline V gene are SEHNR and FQNEAQ (reference sequence). V shed 5 bases, J shed 3 bases, and the junction held 6 bases outside the gene matches.

This chain links TRBV7-6 with TRBJ2-3; the D is unclear. The ends were cut back, 3 bases at V and 3 bases at J, with 13 bases in the middle. The CDR3 contains 15 residues. CDR1 and CDR2 from the germline V gene are SGHVS and FNYEAQ. CDR3 residues: CASSFTALGTDTQYF. The DNA of the CDR3 is TGTGCCAGCAGCTTCACAGCCTTAGGGACAGATACGCAGTATTTT.

In its sample, this clonotype was seen a few times. V is TRBV2 and J is TRBJ1-2; D is unclear. This CDR3 has 11 residues. Germline-derived CDR1 and CDR2 are SNHLY and FYNNEI. With 3 bases removed from V and 14 bases from J, the gap between germline ends came to 13 bases. CDR3 residues: CASSEGRRGTF. For the CDR3, the DNA is TGTGCCAGCAGTGAGGGCCGCCGCGGGACCTTC.

The chain combines TRBV7-9 with TRBJ2-5, with D tentatively TRBD2 (6 bases). The CDR3 sequence is 15 residues long. In germline, CDR1 is SEHNR, CDR2 FQNEAQ (reference sequence). The V end lost 0 bases, the J end lost 4 bases, and 12 bases lay between the germline ends. Here the CDR3 DNA reads TGTGCCAGCAGCTTAGCGCTGGGGACTGGAGAGACCCAGTACTTC. It yields the protein CASSLALGTGETQYF.

This clonotype appeared a few times. The rearrangement uses TRBV6-5 and TRBJ2-2, with 12 nucleotides matching TRBD2. This CDR3 has 18 residues. Trimming cost V 0 bases and J 7 bases; bases outside gene matches: 9. Germline-derived CDR1 and CDR2 are MNHEY and SVGAGI. CDR3 DNA sequence: TGTGCCAGCAGTTACTCCGCTAGCGGGAGGGCCGCTGGCGGGGAGCTGTTTTTT. Amino acid sequence: CASSYSASGRAAGGELFF.

This clonotype was recorded a few times. The chain joins TRBV4-1 to TRBJ2-7, with 8 bases that match TRBD1. CDR1 is MGHRA and CDR2 is YSYEKL in the germline V gene. This CDR3 has 14 residues. Trimming removed 1 base from V and 4 bases from J; junction bases left unmatched: 3. The CDR3 sequence: CASSQVQGEYEQYF. The CDR3 nucleotides are TGCGCCAGCAGCCAAGTACAGGGGGAATACGAGCAGTACTTC.

Here the CDR3 reads CASSEIGGSYEQYF. As DNA, the CDR3 is TGCGCCAGCAGCGAGATTGGGGGCTCCTACGAGCAGTACTTC. The V gene is TRBV5-1, the J gene TRBJ2-7; either TRBD1 or TRBD2 may supply D (5 bases each). V lost 4 bases and J 0 bases, leaving 11 bases between the germline ends. This CDR3 has 14 residues. The V gene's germline CDR1 is SGHRS and CDR2 YFSETQ.

The chain recombines TRBV7-3 with TRBJ1-1; a possible D gene is TRBD1 (5 bases). V was clipped by 9 bases and J by 4 bases, with 21 bases between them. Germline CDR1 reads SGHTA; CDR2 reads FQGTGA. This CDR3 is 15 amino acids long. For the CDR3, the DNA is TGTGCCAGTGCACTGAGCAGGGTCGGGAGCACTGAAGCTTTCTTT. This translates into CASALSRVGSTEAFF.

This chain uses TRBV3-1 with TRBJ1-1, with D possibly matching TRBD1 (5 bases). The CDR3 contains 13 residues. CDR1 is LGHDT and CDR2 is YNNKEL in the germline V gene (reference sequence). V was pared by 0 bases and J by 8 bases, with 10 bases between. CDR3: CASSQDAGLEAFF. CDR3 bases: TGTGCCAGCAGCCAAGACGCGGGACTGGAAGCTTTCTTT.

J is TRBJ1-2 and V is TRBV4-1, with 8 positions matching TRBD1. The CDR3 has 16 residues. The germline V gene has CDR1 MGHRA and CDR2 YSYEKL. The V gene end was trimmed by 0 bases and the J gene end by 1 base; junction bases not matched to a gene: 4. The CDR3 DNA reads as TGCGCCAGCAGCCAAGAAACAGGGGGGTTTAACTATGGCTACACCTTC. Amino acid sequence: CASSQETGGFNYGYTF.

Many counts were recorded for this clonotype. V is TRBV6-5 and J is TRBJ2-6; TRBD2 matches 7 bases. The CDR3 is 15 residues long. Germline lookup yields CDR1 MNHEY and CDR2 SVGAGI. After removal of 6 bases from V and 2 bases from J, the junction contained 4 bases not matched to a gene. Written as DNA, the CDR3 is TGTGCCAGCAGGGGAGGGGTCGCTGGGGCCAACGTCCTGACTTTC. Translating gives CASRGGVAGANVLTF.